This TCR beta chain is from a study of T-cell reconstitution after alpha-beta-depleted transplantation in children. Preparation of the TCRbeta library involved a method that used unique molecular identifiers. Via MiXCR, TCRdb re-called the PCR reads, giving one row per CDR3 protein. The data hold 780,000 or so distinct CDR3 sequences, with around 17% observed a single time. The CDR3 has 13 residues. Per the germline V gene, CDR1 is SQVTM and CDR2 is ANQGSEA. Trimming left V 3 bases short and J 5 bases short, with 11 bases between. The sample here was PBMCs, mostly from graft donor cells, taken 360 days after TCRalphabeta/CD19-depleted stem cell transplant. The receptor's source is a male patient younger than 18 who had a stem cell transplant for acute lymphoblastic leukemia, so the T cells may come from the graft donor. The genes are TRBV29-1 and TRBJ2-1; tentatively, D is TRBD1 (6 bases). The chain's CDR3 is CSVEAGDDNEQFF. CDR3 nucleotides: TGCAGCGTTGAGGCAGGGGACGACAATGAGCAGTTCTTC.